Listed here are 31 T cell receptor beta chains from one sample, sequenced in a study of shared clonotypes between healthy human individuals. CD45RO-negative, CCR7-positively selected cells formed the naive CD8 fraction, excluding terminally differentiated effector memory CD45RA+ cells. Only in-frame clones appear in the TCRdb table, and some are missing; sequencing was by immunoSEQ multiplex PCR. In the table there are 550,000 to 600,000 clones, roughly 98% of which are singletons. The sequencing input was naive CD8+ T cells sorted from blood. The receptors originated from a young man in good health.

The chain has TRBV7-9 and TRBJ1-1; tentative D call: TRBD1 (5 bases). Germline V gene data show CDR1 as SEHNR and CDR2 as FQNEAQ (reference sequence). CDR3 length: 12 residues. V lost 5 bases to trimming and J lost 6 bases, with 10 bases between them. The CDR3 loop reads CASSRDFAEAFF. DNA of the CDR3: TGTGCCAGCAGCCGGGACTTCGCTGAAGCTTTCTTT.

This sequence joins TRBV29-1 and TRBJ2-1; TRBD1 agrees at 7 bases. V shed 5 bases, J shed 3 bases, and the junction held 7 bases outside the gene matches. Germline loops: CDR1 SQVTM, CDR2 ANQGSEA. The CDR3 contains 14 residues. The CDR3 reads CSVNPGTDYNEQFF. The CDR3 DNA reads as TGCAGCGTTAACCCCGGGACAGACTACAATGAGCAGTTCTTC.

The genes are TRBV7-9 and TRBJ2-1, with TRBD1 as a possible D gene (6 bases). Germline V gene data show CDR1 as SEHNR and CDR2 as FQNEAQ (reference sequence). The germline V and J ends were trimmed by 7 bases and 6 bases, with 19 bases remaining between them. The CDR3 length is 15 residues. CDR3 sequence (DNA): TGTGCCAGCACCCCACGATCCACAGGGCGCAATGAGCAGTTCTTC. Protein: CASTPRSTGRNEQFF.

The rearrangement joins TRBV10-3 to TRBJ1-1; no clear D. This CDR3 has 13 residues. Trimming removed 2 bases at V and 3 bases at J, with 7 bases between. The germline CDR1 and CDR2 sequences are ENHRY and SYGVKD. CDR3 in DNA: TGTGCCATCAGTGAGGGGTACGACACTGAAGCTTTCTTT. Its translation: CAISEGYDTEAFF.

This clone was detected once. The chain couples TRBV19 to TRBJ1-5; 10 positions match TRBD1. The germline V gene encodes CDR1 LNHDA and CDR2 SQIVND (reference sequence). The length of the CDR3 is 16 residues. Unmatched junction bases numbered 5, after V lost 6 bases and J lost 0 bases. The CDR3 sequence: CASRLDRGLSNQPQHF. CDR3 DNA sequence: TGTGCCAGTAGGCTAGACAGGGGGCTTAGCAATCAGCCCCAGCATTTT.

The J gene is TRBJ1-3, the V gene TRBV6-5; D is unresolved. Germline V gene lookup returns CDR1 MNHEY and CDR2 SVGAGI. CDR3 size: 16 residues. The ends were cut back, 0 bases at V and 0 bases at J, with 9 bases in the middle. Here the CDR3 DNA reads TGTGCCAGCAGTTACTCGGTCGGCGTCTCTGGAAACACCATATATTTT. This sequence encodes CASSYSVGVSGNTIYF.

This CDR3 is CASSQVGQGWNEQFF. The CDR3 bases are TGCGCCAGCAGCCAAGTGGGGCAGGGTTGGAATGAGCAGTTCTTC. The chain uses TRBV4-3 and TRBJ2-1; D perhaps matches TRBD1 (5 bases). The CDR3 covers 15 residues. Germline V gene data show CDR1 as LGHNA and CDR2 as YSLEER. V gave up 1 base and J gave up 7 bases, with 14 bases separating them.

This CDR3 reads CFNGVYNEQFF. In DNA, the CDR3 is TGCTTTAATGGGGTCTACAATGAGCAGTTCTTC. The chain joins TRBV20-1 to TRBJ2-1, with no clear D. Germline V gene lookup returns CDR1 DFQATT and CDR2 SNEGSKA (reference sequence). The CDR3 runs to 11 residues.

This chain links TRBV7-9 with TRBJ2-3; 9 nucleotides align to TRBD2. The germline V gene has CDR1 SEHNR and CDR2 FQNEAQ (reference sequence). The ends lost 5 bases at V and 3 bases at J; junction bases unmatched: 6. The CDR3 has 15 residues. The CDR3 is CASSLLAGGTDTQYF. The CDR3 DNA follows: TGTGCCAGCAGCCTACTAGCGGGTGGGACAGATACGCAGTATTTT.

The V call is TRBV29-1, the J call TRBJ1-2, with a tentative D call TRBD1 (5 bases). V was shortened by 6 bases and J by 10 bases, with 12 bases between the two germline ends. The CDR3 is 10 amino acids. Germline V lookup: CDR1 SQVTM, CDR2 ANQGSEA. DNA for the CDR3: TGCAGCGTCCGAGACAGAAACTACACCTTC. Translated, it gives CSVRDRNYTF.

This clone was observed once. This rearrangement joins TRBV11-2 to TRBJ2-7; D gene unclear. The V end lost 4 bases, the J end lost 2 bases, and 3 bases lay between the germline ends. There are 11 residues in the CDR3. Germline V CDR1 and CDR2: SGHAT, FQNNGV. CDR3 DNA sequence: TGTGCCAGCAGCTGGGCCTACGAGCAGTACTTC. It translates to CASSWAYEQYF.

The chain recombines TRBV27 with TRBJ1-5; D is unresolved. Trimming took off 2 bases at V and 6 bases at J, with 8 bases between the two ends. The CDR3 has 13 residues. Germline V gene sequence: CDR1 MNHEY, CDR2 SMNVEV (reference sequence). The CDR3 loop is CASSLDEGQPQHF. The CDR3 region has the DNA TGTGCCAGCAGTTTAGATGAGGGTCAGCCCCAGCATTTT.

The CDR3: CASSVGSLAPRSYEQYF. CDR3 coding DNA: TGTGCCAGCAGCGTAGGTTCACTAGCGCCTAGGTCCTACGAGCAGTACTTC. The chain joins TRBV9 to TRBJ2-7; 7 bases map to TRBD2. The CDR3 totals 17 residues. CDR1 SGDLS and CDR2 YYNGEE come from the germline V gene. V lost 0 bases, J lost 1 base, and 10 bases stayed unmatched.

The genes are TRBV11-2 and TRBJ1-2, with a tentative D call TRBD1 (6 bases). Per the germline V gene, CDR1 is SGHAT and CDR2 is FQNNGV. This CDR3 has 14 amino acids. V was clipped by 1 base and J by 1 base, with 7 bases between them. The CDR3 region is CASSLGRGNYGYTF. The CDR3 DNA follows: TGTGCCAGCAGCTTAGGCAGGGGTAACTATGGCTACACCTTC.

This rearrangement joins TRBV19 to TRBJ2-1, with TRBD2 as a possible D gene (5 bases). The germline V gene has CDR1 LNHDA and CDR2 SQIVND (reference sequence). V dropped 3 bases and J dropped 4 bases, with 10 bases sitting between them. The CDR3 sequence is 14 residues long. CDR3 protein: CASSIGGRYNEQFF. The CDR3 nucleotides are TGTGCCAGTAGTATTGGCGGGCGATACAATGAGCAGTTCTTC.

This chain joins TRBV6-5 and TRBJ1-3, with D maybe TRBD1 (5 bases). This CDR3 spans 14 amino acids. V was pared by 2 bases and J by 2 bases, with 7 bases between. Germline assignment: CDR1 MNHEY and CDR2 SVGAGI. The CDR3 protein is CASSYQGAGNTIYF. DNA of the CDR3: TGTGCCAGCAGTTACCAGGGAGCTGGAAACACCATATATTTT.

The rearrangement uses TRBV4-2 and TRBJ1-3; unclear D gene. Germline-derived CDR1 and CDR2 are LGHNA and YNFKEQ. Trimming pared 4 bases from V and 4 bases from J, leaving 8 bases between. This CDR3 region has 13 residues. The CDR3 coding sequence is TGTGCCAGCAGCCCGACGGCGGGAAACACCATATATTTT. Protein: CASSPTAGNTIYF.

The V gene is TRBV11-3, the J gene TRBJ2-1; 9 positions match TRBD1. The CDR3 is 15 residues long. V shed 6 bases, J shed 8 bases, and the junction held 11 bases outside the gene matches. Germline values: CDR1 SGHNT, CDR2 YENEEA. Here the CDR3 reads CASSPGTGSGYEQFF. CDR3 sequence (DNA): TGTGCCAGCAGTCCCGGGACAGGGTCCGGGTATGAGCAGTTCTTC.

This chain uses TRBV15 with TRBJ1-1, with 7 bases that match TRBD1. This CDR3 is 14 amino acids long. V was clipped by 2 bases and J by 5 bases; unmatched bases: 5. Germline-derived CDR1 and CDR2 are LNHNV and YYDKDF (reference sequence). The CDR3 is CATSRYRGLTEAFF. CDR3 in DNA: TGTGCCACCAGCAGATACAGGGGACTTACTGAAGCTTTCTTT.

V gene TRBV5-1 combines with J gene TRBJ2-7; 8 bases match TRBD1. In germline, CDR1 is SGHRS, CDR2 YFSETQ. Trimming removed 3 bases from V and 3 bases from J; junction bases left unmatched: 11. This CDR3 is built from 16 residues. Written as DNA, the CDR3 is TGCGCCAGCAGCTCCGGACAGGGCCTCGCGAGCTACGAGCAGTACTTC. Protein: CASSSGQGLASYEQYF.

This chain joins TRBV7-3 and TRBJ2-3; 8 positions agree with TRBD2. The V gene's germline CDR1 is SGHTA and CDR2 FQGTGA. This CDR3 is built from 15 residues. V dropped 4 bases and J dropped 6; count of bases not matched to a gene: 9. The CDR3 region is CASSSGGLAGDTQYF. In nucleotides, the CDR3 is TGTGCCAGCAGCTCGGGCGGGCTAGCGGGTGATACGCAGTATTTT.

This rearrangement joins TRBV4-2 to TRBJ2-1; the D gene is possibly TRBD2 (5 bases). Germline CDR1 and CDR2: LGHNA and YNFKEQ. Trimming pared 5 bases from V and 8 bases from J, leaving 31 bases between. There are 19 residues in the CDR3. CDR3 in DNA: TGTGCCAGCAGCTCAAAGTTCCCCTTTAGCGCACTCGGTAGCTATGAGCAGTTCTTC. Residues: CASSSKFPFSALGSYEQFF.

This chain connects TRBV7-6 to TRBJ2-5; a possible D gene is TRBD2 (6 bases). Trimming removed 4 bases at V and 5 bases at J, with 14 bases between. CDR1 is SGHVS, CDR2 FNYEAQ, per germline. CDR3 size: 14 residues. The CDR3 sequence is CASSSRDLEETQYF. In DNA, the CDR3 is TGTGCCAGCAGCTCCCGGGACTTGGAGGAGACCCAGTACTTC.

V usage is TRBV7-6 and J usage is TRBJ2-3; TRBD2 matches at 7 bases. Germline CDR1 and CDR2: SGHVS and FNYEAQ. The CDR3 sequence is 15 residues long. V was pared by 1 base and J by 3 bases, with 4 bases of the junction left unmatched. CDR3 sequence (DNA): TGTGCCAGCAGCTTAGAAGCGGGATTAACAGATACGCAGTATTTT. Amino acids: CASSLEAGLTDTQYF. Drawing the rest from reference TRBV7-6 and TRBJ2-3, the complete variable domain is GAGVSQSPRYKVTKRGQDVALRCDPISGHVSLYWYRQALGQGPEFLTYFNYEAQQDKSGLPNDRFSAERPEGSISTLTIQRTEQRDSAMYRCASSLEAGLTDTQYFGPGTRLTVL.

The chain has TRBV29-1 and TRBJ2-1; D uncertain. V gave up 1 base and J gave up 2 bases, with 12 bases separating them. CDR1 is SQVTM and CDR2 is ANQGSEA in the germline V gene. This CDR3 has 15 amino acids. CDR3 sequence (DNA): TGCAGCGTTGAAGGAGTTGTTCCTACCTACAATGAGCAGTTCTTC. It specifies CSVEGVVPTYNEQFF.

Notes on this clone: Other nucleotide sequences from this sample produce the same CDR3. This CDR3 reads CASSHGLSYEQYF. CDR3 bases: TGTGCCAGCAGCCACGGACTCTCCTACGAGCAGTACTTC. This rearrangement joins TRBV27 to TRBJ2-7; maybe TRBD2 (5 bases). The CDR3 is 13 amino acids. The germline V gene has CDR1 MNHEY and CDR2 SMNVEV (reference sequence). Trimming left V 6 bases short and J 0 bases short, with 9 bases between.

The V gene is TRBV4-1, the J gene TRBJ2-7, with unresolved D. Per germline, CDR1 MGHRA and CDR2 YSYEKL. CDR3 size: 13 residues. The V and J ends lost 3 bases and 3 bases respectively, with 9 bases between them. CDR3 bases: TGCGCCAGCAGCCATCAAGCAAACTACGAGCAGTACTTC. Residues: CASSHQANYEQYF.

The CDR3 DNA reads as TGTGCCAGCAGCTTAGGCGGGGCGAACACCGGGGAGCTGTTTTTT. This codes for CASSLGGANTGELFF. The chain has TRBV11-2 and TRBJ2-2; D might be TRBD2 (6 bases). CDR1 is SGHAT, CDR2 FQNNGV, per germline. V was trimmed by 1 base and J by 0 bases, leaving 6 bases between them. This CDR3 region has 15 residues.

The chain employs TRBV2 and TRBJ2-1, with no clear D. V lost 8 bases, J lost 10 bases, and 12 bases lay in between. This CDR3 region has 11 residues. Looked up from germline, CDR1 is SNHLY and CDR2 is FYNNEI. This CDR3 is CASSLLGEQFF. The CDR3 region has the DNA TGTGCCAGCTCTCTTTTGGGGGAGCAGTTCTTC.

This sequence joins TRBV14 and TRBJ2-2; no clear D. The CDR3 loop spans 12 amino acids. Germline CDR1 is SGHDN and CDR2 is FVKESK. Trimming took 3 bases from V and 9 from J, leaving 8 bases between them. The CDR3 is CASSQGTWELFF. The CDR3 nucleotides are TGTGCCAGCAGCCAGGGTACATGGGAGCTGTTTTTT.

This clone was counted only a few times. The rearrangement uses TRBV4-1 and TRBJ2-7; no definite D call. V lost 3 bases, J lost 6 bases, and 12 bases lay in between. The CDR3 loop spans 13 amino acids. CDR1 is MGHRA and CDR2 is YSYEKL in the germline V gene. CDR3 loop: CASSQAPGSEQYF. CDR3 DNA: TGCGCCAGCAGCCAGGCTCCAGGTTCCGAGCAGTACTTC.